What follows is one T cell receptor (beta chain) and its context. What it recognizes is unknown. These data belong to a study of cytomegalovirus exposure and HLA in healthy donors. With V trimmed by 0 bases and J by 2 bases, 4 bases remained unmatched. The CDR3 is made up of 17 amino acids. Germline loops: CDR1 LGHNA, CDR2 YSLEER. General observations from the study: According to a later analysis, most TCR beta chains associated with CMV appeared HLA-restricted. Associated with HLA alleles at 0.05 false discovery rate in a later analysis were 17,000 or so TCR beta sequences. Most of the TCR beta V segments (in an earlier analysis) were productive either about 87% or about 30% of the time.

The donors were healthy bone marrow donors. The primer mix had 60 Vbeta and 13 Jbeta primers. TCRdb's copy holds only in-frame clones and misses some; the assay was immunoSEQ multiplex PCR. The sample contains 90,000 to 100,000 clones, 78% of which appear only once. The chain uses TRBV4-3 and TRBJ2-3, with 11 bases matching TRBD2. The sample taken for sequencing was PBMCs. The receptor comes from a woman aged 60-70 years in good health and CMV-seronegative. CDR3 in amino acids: CASSQDRLAGLTDTQYF. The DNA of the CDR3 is TGCGCCAGCAGCCAAGATCGACTAGCGGGACTCACAGATACGCAGTATTTT.